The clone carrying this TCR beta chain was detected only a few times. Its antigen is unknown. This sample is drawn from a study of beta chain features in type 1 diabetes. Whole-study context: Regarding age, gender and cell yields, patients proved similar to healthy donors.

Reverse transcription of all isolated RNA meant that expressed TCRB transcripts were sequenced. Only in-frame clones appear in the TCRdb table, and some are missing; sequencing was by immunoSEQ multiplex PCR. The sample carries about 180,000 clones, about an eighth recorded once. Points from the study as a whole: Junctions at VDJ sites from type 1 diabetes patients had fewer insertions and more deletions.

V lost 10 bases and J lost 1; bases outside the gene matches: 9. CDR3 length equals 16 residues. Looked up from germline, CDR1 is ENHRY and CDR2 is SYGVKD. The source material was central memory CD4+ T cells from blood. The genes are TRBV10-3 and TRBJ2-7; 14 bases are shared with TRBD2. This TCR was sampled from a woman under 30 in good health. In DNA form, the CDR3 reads TGTGCCAGCCAGGGGACTAGCGGGAGAGGATCCTACGAGCAGTACTTC. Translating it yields CASQGTSGRGSYEQYF.